A selection of T cell receptor beta chains follows, all from one sample in a study of blood T cell repertoires in COVID-19. Repertoires were generated with immunoSEQ multiplex PCR, while TCRdb's copy carries only in-frame clones and drops some. The table shows hundreds of thousands of clones, with more than 70% occurring only once. The sample was PBMCs or T cells enriched from blood (not recorded which). Receptor source: a woman younger than 35 who had been exposed to COVID-19. CDR3s include the opening cysteine and the closing phenylalanine or tryptophan. The order of the fields is J gene, D gene, clone size, V gene, CDR3 DNA, CDR3 protein. The D gene is left open where the match is weak. The listing skips clone size in some rows; elsewhere it reads once, few, many or a size class.

>TRBJ2-3|TRBD2|.|TRBV10-3
TGTGCCATACGGACCGGGACTAGTAGCACAGATACGCAGTATTTT
CAIRTGTSSTDTQYF
>TRBJ1-5|TRBD1|.|TRBV4-2
TGTGCCAGCAGCCCTACAGGGGGCAATCAGCCCCAGCATTTT
CASSPTGGNQPQHF
>TRBJ2-7|.|.|TRBV7-4
TGTGCCAGCAGCTTCACAGATGCCTACGAGCAGTACTTC
CASSFTDAYEQYF
>TRBJ2-5|TRBD2|.|TRBV7-2
TGTGCCAGCAGCTTAAGCGGGGGGGCATGGGAGACCCAGTACTTC
CASSLSGGAWETQYF
>TRBJ1-2|TRBD1|.|TRBV5-6
TGTGCCAGCAGCTTGGGGACAGGGCGCTACACCTTC
CASSLGTGRYTF
>TRBJ2-3|.|.|TRBV10-3
TGTGCCATCAGTGAGTCAGCTACAGATACGCAGTATTTT
CAISESATDTQYF
>TRBJ1-5|.|.|TRBV7-2
TGTGCCAGCAGCTTAGGGGGGGGCACTCATCAGCCCCAGCATTTT
CASSLGGGTHQPQHF
>TRBJ2-3|TRBD1|.|TRBV28
TGTGCCAGCAGTTGGGACAGCTACACAGATACGCAGTATTTT
CASSWDSYTDTQYF
>TRBJ2-2|.|.|TRBV5-1
TGCGCCAGCAGCTTGGGACACAACACCGGGGAGCTGTTTTTT
CASSLGHNTGELFF
>TRBJ1-3|.|.|TRBV6-5
TGTGCCAGCAGTAAACAGGGCTCTGGAAACACCATATATTTT
CASSKQGSGNTIYF
>TRBJ2-3|TRBD2|.|TRBV29-1
TGCAGCGTTGTAGCGGGAGAACGAGCGCAGTATTTT
CSVVAGERAQYF
>TRBJ2-2|.|.|TRBV4-3
TGCGCCAGCAGCCAAGCCTTCCCCGGGGAGCTGTTTTTT
CASSQAFPGELFF
>TRBJ1-5|TRBD1|.|TRBV18
TGTGCCAGCTCACCATTTGACAGGGAATACAATCAGCCCCAGCATTTT
CASSPFDREYNQPQHF
>TRBJ1-2|.|.|TRBV5-1
TGCGCCAGCAGCCTGGGGGGGCTCGACTATGGCTACACCTTC
CASSLGGLDYGYTF
>TRBJ2-1|TRBD1|.|TRBV19
TGTGCCAGTACCCCCCAGGACAGGGCTTCCTACAATGAGCAGTTCTTC
CASTPQDRASYNEQFF
>TRBJ2-4|TRBD2|.|TRBV5-8
TGTGCCAGCAGTCCCGCGGGAGTACCCAAAAACATTCAGTACTTC
CASSPAGVPKNIQYF
>TRBJ2-5|.|.|TRBV10-2
TGCGCCAGCGGGGTTCCCTCTAGCTTCCCGAAAGAGACCCAGTACTTC
CASGVPSSFPKETQYF
>TRBJ1-6|.|.|TRBV18
TGTGCCAGCTCACCGAGGGCGGAAAATTCACCCCTCCACTTT
CASSPRAENSPLHF
>TRBJ2-1|TRBD2|.|TRBV3-1/TRBV3-2
TGTGCCAGCAGCCCATCTCTCGGGACTAGCGGGGGGAACTCCTACAATGAGCAGTTCTTC
CASSPSLGTSGGNSYNEQFF
>TRBJ1-2|TRBD1|.|TRBV7-9
TGTGCCAGCAGCCTGGGACAGCCCTCGGATGGCTACACCTTC
CASSLGQPSDGYTF
>TRBJ2-5|.|.|TRBV7-6
TGTGCCAGCAGCTTAGTAGGGCTAGCTAAGGAGACCCAGTACTTC
CASSLVGLAKETQYF
>TRBJ1-5|.|few|TRBV7-2
TGTGCCAGCAGCCTGACCTGGGGGGATCAGCCCCAGCATTTT
CASSLTWGDQPQHF
>TRBJ1-2|TRBD1|once|TRBV7-3
TGTGCCAGCAGCCGCCGACAGGGAGGAGACACCTTC
CASSRRQGGDTF
>TRBJ2-7|TRBD1|.|TRBV28
TGTGCCAGCATAGTGGGGACAGGGTCGGGCGAGCAGTACTTC
CASIVGTGSGEQYF